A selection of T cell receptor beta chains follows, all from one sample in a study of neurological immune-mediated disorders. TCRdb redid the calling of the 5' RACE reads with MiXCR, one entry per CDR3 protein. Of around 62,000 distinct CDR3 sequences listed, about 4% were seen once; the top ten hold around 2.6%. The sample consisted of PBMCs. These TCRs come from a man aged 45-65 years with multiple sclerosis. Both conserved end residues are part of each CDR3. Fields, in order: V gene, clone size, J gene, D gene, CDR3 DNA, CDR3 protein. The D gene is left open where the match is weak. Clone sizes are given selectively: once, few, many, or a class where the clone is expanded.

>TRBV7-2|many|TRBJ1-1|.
TGTGCCAGCAGCGTTGATCCTCTCAACACTGAAGCTTTCTTT
CASSVDPLNTEAFF
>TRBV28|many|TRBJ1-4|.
TGTGCCAGTGCGTACGCCCCGGGTAAACTGTTTTTT
CASAYAPGKLFF
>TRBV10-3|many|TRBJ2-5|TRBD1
TGTGCCACCGCCCCGGGACAGACCGAAGAGACCCAGTACTTC
CATAPGQTEETQYF
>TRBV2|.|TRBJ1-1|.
TGTGCCAGCAGGGAGGACGTTGGCACTGAAGCTTTCTTT
CASREDVGTEAFF
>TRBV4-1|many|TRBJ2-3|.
TGCGCCAGCAGCCAAGTAGGCAGTAGGGATACGCAGTATTTT
CASSQVGSRDTQYF
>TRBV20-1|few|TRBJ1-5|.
TGCAGTGCTAGAGACTCGGGGGGCAATCAGCCCCAGCATTTT
CSARDSGGNQPQHF
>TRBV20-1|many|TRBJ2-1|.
TGCAGTGCTACTACAGGGATGGGAGACAATGAGCAGTTCTTC
CSATTGMGDNEQFF
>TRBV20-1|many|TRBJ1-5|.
TGCAGTGCTAGAGCGGGAATATATAGCAATCAGCCCCAGCATTTT
CSARAGIYSNQPQHF
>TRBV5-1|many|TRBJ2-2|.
TGCGCCAGCAGCTTGGTCGCCAGGAACACCGGGGAGCTGTTTTTT
CASSLVARNTGELFF
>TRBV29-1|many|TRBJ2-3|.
TGCAGCGTTGGCCGGCGGGGAGATGATACGCAGTATTTT
CSVGRRGDDTQYF
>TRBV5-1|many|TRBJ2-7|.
TGCGCCAGCAGCTTGATTGCGGACAGTCCCTACGAGCAGTACTTC
CASSLIADSPYEQYF
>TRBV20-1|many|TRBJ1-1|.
TGCAGTGCTAGCGTGACGGGGTCGTCAGCTTTCTTT
CSASVTGSSAFF
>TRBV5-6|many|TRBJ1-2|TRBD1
TGTGCCAGCAGCGCGGGACAGGGGATAAGAGATGGCTACACCTTC
CASSAGQGIRDGYTF
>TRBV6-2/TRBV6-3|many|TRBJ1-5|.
TGTGCCAGCGTTAGGGACAATACAAATCAGCCCCAGCATTTT
CASVRDNTNQPQHF
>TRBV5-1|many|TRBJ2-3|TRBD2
TGCGCCAGCAGCTTGCTAGCGGGGGGGCCCCGAACCACAGATACGCAGTATTTT
CASSLLAGGPRTTDTQYF
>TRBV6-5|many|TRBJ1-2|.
TGTGCCAGCAGTTCCACCCGGGCGCGGTGGGACTATGGCTACACCTTC
CASSSTRARWDYGYTF
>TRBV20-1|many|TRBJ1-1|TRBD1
TGCAGTGCCCCCAGACAGGGGGGATCGACTGAAGCTTTCTTT
CSAPRQGGSTEAFF
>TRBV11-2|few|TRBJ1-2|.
TGTGCCAGCAGCTCGAAAGTCAACTATGGCTACACCTTC
CASSSKVNYGYTF
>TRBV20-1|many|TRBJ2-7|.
TGCAGTGCTAGAGGGGGGTTTGGAACCACCTACGAGCAGTACTTC
CSARGGFGTTYEQYF
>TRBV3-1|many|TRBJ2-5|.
TGTGCCAGCAGCCAAGATCCTCGGGTCGGGGAGACCCAGTACTTC
CASSQDPRVGETQYF
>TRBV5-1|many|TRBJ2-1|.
TGCGCCAGCAAATGGACTCCGCCCAATGAGCAGTTCTTC
CASKWTPPNEQFF
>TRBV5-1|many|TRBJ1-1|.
TGCGCCAGCAGCTTGGATCTGGGAGTAAGGACTGAAGCTTTCTTT
CASSLDLGVRTEAFF
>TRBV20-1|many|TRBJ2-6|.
TGCAGTGCTCCAGGGTTCTCTGGGGCCAACGTCCTGACTTTC
CSAPGFSGANVLTF
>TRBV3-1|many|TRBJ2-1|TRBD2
TGTGCCAGCAGCCAACGGTGGAGAGCGGGGGTCTACAATGAGCAGTTCTTC
CASSQRWRAGVYNEQFF
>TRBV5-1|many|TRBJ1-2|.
TGCGCCAGCAGCTTGGTAGAGGGTTACGGGGGCTACACCTTC
CASSLVEGYGGYTF
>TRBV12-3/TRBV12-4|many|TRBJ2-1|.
TGTGCCAGCAGTTTAGGATACAATGAGCAGTTCTTC
CASSLGYNEQFF
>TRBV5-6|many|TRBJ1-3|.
TGTGCCAGCAGCTCTAGGGGAACTGGAAACACCATATATTTT
CASSSRGTGNTIYF
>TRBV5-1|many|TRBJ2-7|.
TGCGCCAGCAGCTTGACACTCGGCTACGAGCAGTACTTC
CASSLTLGYEQYF
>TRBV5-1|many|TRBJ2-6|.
TGCGCCAGCAGCTTATCGACTTCTGGGGCCAACGTCCTGACTTTC
CASSLSTSGANVLTF
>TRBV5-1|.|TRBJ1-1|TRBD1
TGCGCCAGCAGCTTGAGGGGACAGGAATACACTGAAGCTTTCTTT
CASSLRGQEYTEAFF
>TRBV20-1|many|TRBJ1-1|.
TGCAGTGCTAAACCGGGACACGAAGCTTTCTTT
CSAKPGHEAFF
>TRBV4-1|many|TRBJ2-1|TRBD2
TGCGCCAGCAGCCTCGCGGGGGGGCGCAGGGACAATGAGCAGTTCTTC
CASSLAGGRRDNEQFF
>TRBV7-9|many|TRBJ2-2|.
TGTGCCAGCAGCTTAGTTACCTCCTGGGACTTGAGGACCGGGGAGCTGTTTTTT
CASSLVTSWDLRTGELFF
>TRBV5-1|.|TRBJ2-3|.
TGCGCCAGCAGCTTAAAAACAGATACGCAGTATTTT
CASSLKTDTQYF
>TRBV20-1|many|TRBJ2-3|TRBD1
TGCAGTGCTAGGAGGACAGGGATGACAGATACGCAGTATTTT
CSARRTGMTDTQYF
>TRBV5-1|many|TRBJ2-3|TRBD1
TGCGCCAGCAGCGTCGACAGGGGGCGGATAGATACGCAGTATTTT
CASSVDRGRIDTQYF
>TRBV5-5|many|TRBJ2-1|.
TGTGCCAGCAGCTTGCCGGCGGCCAGCTCCTACAATGAGCAGTTCTTC
CASSLPAASSYNEQFF
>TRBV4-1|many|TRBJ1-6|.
TGCGCCAGCAGCCAAGTTGTTTTAGGATTGGGTGACAATTCACCCCTCCACTTT
CASSQVVLGLGDNSPLHF
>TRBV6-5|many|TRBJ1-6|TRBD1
TGTGCCAGCAGTAAGGCCAGGGGGAATAATTCACCCCTCCACTTT
CASSKARGNNSPLHF
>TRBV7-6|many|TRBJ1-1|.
TGTGCCAGCAGCTTTCTGGGGGCCATCATGAACACTGAAGCTTTCTTT
CASSFLGAIMNTEAFF
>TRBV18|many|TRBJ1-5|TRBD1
TGTGCCAGCTCACAAATACAGGGGGCGGCCAATCAGCCCCAGCATTTT
CASSQIQGAANQPQHF
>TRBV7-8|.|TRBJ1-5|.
TGTGCCAGCAGCTTAGGGGGTTGGCGCAATCAGCCCCAGCATTTT
CASSLGGWRNQPQHF
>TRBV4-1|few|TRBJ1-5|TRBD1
TGCGCCAGCAGCCAAGACGGGACAGTTCAGCCCCAGCATTTT
CASSQDGTVQPQHF
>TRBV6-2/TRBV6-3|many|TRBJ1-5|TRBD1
TGTGCCAGCAGTCCGAACAGGGGTTGGGGTCGGAGTCAGCCCCAGCATTTT
CASSPNRGWGRSQPQHF
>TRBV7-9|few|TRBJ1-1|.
TGTGCCAGCAGATACAGGGACACCAACACTGAAGCTTTCTTT
CASRYRDTNTEAFF
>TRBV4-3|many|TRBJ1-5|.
TGCGCCAGCAGCCAAGAGCCGGGACCCCTCTATAGCAATCAGCCCCAGCATTTT
CASSQEPGPLYSNQPQHF
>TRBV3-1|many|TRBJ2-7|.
TGTGCCAGCAGCCAAGATACCTTAAGACCGGCCGAGCAGTACTTC
CASSQDTLRPAEQYF